These T cell receptor beta chains were read from a single sample in a study of T cell responses to AZD1222 COVID-19 vaccine. Clones were read by immunoSEQ multiplex PCR, and TCRdb kept only the in-frame ones, dropping some. Of roughly 160,000 clones in the sample, under 95% were seen once. Sequencing used peripheral blood, obtained 28 days after the second AZD1222 dose. These TCRs come from an adult who received the AZD1222 COVID-19 vaccine. CDR3s include the opening cysteine and the closing phenylalanine or tryptophan. D genes are given only for firm matches. For some rows the clone size is stated as once, few or many, or as a class when expanded; others skip it.

clone_size,j_call,v_call,d_call,cdr3_length,cdr3_aa,cdr3_nt
-,TRBJ2-2,TRBV6-7,-,10,CASIRGELFF,TGTGCCAGCATTCGGGGGGAGCTGTTTTTT
-,TRBJ2-2,TRBV6-5,-,15,CASSYGRGGTGELFF,TGTGCCAGCAGTTACGGAAGGGGCGGCACCGGGGAGCTGTTTTTT
-,TRBJ1-5,TRBV6-5,-,14,CASSLSGWGQPQHF,TGTGCCAGCAGTCTCTCGGGTTGGGGCCAGCCCCAGCATTTT
-,TRBJ2-1,TRBV12-3/TRBV12-4,-,13,CASSFQTYNEQFF,TGTGCCAGCAGTTTCCAGACCTACAATGAGCAGTTCTTC
-,TRBJ2-2,TRBV24-1,TRBD1,16,CATSDPGQGNSGELFF,TGTGCCACCAGTGATCCCGGACAGGGGAACTCCGGGGAGCTGTTTTTT
-,TRBJ2-7,TRBV5-6,-,13,CASSFPQSYEQYF,TGTGCCAGCAGCTTCCCACAGTCCTACGAGCAGTACTTC
-,TRBJ2-1,TRBV3-1/TRBV3-2,TRBD2,16,CASSQESVAGFNEQFF,TGTGCCAGCAGCCAAGAGAGCGTAGCGGGATTCAATGAGCAGTTCTTC
-,TRBJ1-5,TRBV19,-,16,CASSIVRGSSNQPQHF,TGTGCCAGTAGTATAGTCAGGGGTTCGAGCAATCAGCCCCAGCATTTT
-,TRBJ2-7,TRBV28,TRBD1,16,CASSFQPGQRRYEQYF,TGTGCCAGCAGTTTCCAACCGGGACAGAGACGCTACGAGCAGTACTTC
once,TRBJ1-5,TRBV6-1,-,15,CASSELSRGFQPQHF,TGTGCCAGCAGTGAGCTCAGTCGGGGGTTTCAGCCCCAGCATTTT
-,TRBJ1-5,TRBV6-5,-,15,CASSYSPSGNQPQHF,TGTGCCAGCAGTTACTCCCCAAGTGGCAATCAGCCCCAGCATTTT
once,TRBJ2-1,TRBV20-1,TRBD2,14,CSASMTSGYNEQFF,TGCAGTGCTAGTATGACTAGCGGATACAATGAGCAGTTCTTC
-,TRBJ1-2,TRBV28,-,15,CASSSTVSLPYGYTF,TGTGCCAGCAGTTCGACAGTATCTCTCCCCTATGGCTACACCTTC
-,TRBJ2-1,TRBV29-1,TRBD2,14,CSLAGGLAYNEQFF,TGCAGCCTTGCCGGGGGACTAGCGTACAATGAGCAGTTCTTC
once,TRBJ1-5,TRBV19,-,16,CASSTTGRSHNQPQHF,TGTGCCAGTAGTACCACAGGGCGGTCTCACAATCAGCCCCAGCATTTT
-,TRBJ2-2,TRBV6-4,TRBD2,16,CASSDSGLAATGELFF,TGTGCCAGCAGTGATAGTGGGCTAGCGGCCACCGGGGAGCTGTTTTTT
once,TRBJ1-2,TRBV19,-,12,CASSSGSNGYTF,TGTGCCAGTAGTTCAGGGTCGAATGGCTACACCTTC
-,TRBJ1-5,TRBV6-1,-,15,CASSEVSGTNQPQHF,TGTGCCAGCAGTGAAGTAAGTGGGACAAATCAGCCCCAGCATTTT
-,TRBJ1-2,TRBV30,-,15,CAWSGPFVGGYGYTF,TGTGCCTGGAGTGGCCCTTTCGTGGGAGGTTATGGCTACACCTTC
-,TRBJ1-1,TRBV12-5,-,18,CASGLVRRGLSMNTEAFF,TGTGCTAGTGGTTTGGTACGTCGGGGGCTGTCGATGAACACTGAAGCTTTCTTT
-,TRBJ2-7,TRBV20-1,TRBD2,15,CSASGRGGSSYEQYF,TGCAGTGCTAGTGGCCGGGGAGGGAGTTCCTACGAGCAGTACTTC
-,TRBJ1-4,TRBV2,-,15,CASSGGARVNEKLFF,TGTGCCAGCAGTGGCGGGGCCAGGGTTAATGAAAAACTGTTTTTT
few,TRBJ1-1,TRBV2,-,12,CASRGDPKTAFF,TGTGCCAGCAGGGGGGACCCAAAGACGGCTTTCTTT
-,TRBJ1-2,TRBV27,-,16,CASSIHSPQQGYGYTF,TGTGCCAGCAGTATACACTCACCCCAACAGGGCTATGGCTACACCTTC
-,TRBJ1-6,TRBV28,-,11,CASSLGSPLHF,TGTGCCAGCAGTTTAGGTTCACCCCTCCACTTT
-,TRBJ2-7,TRBV5-1,TRBD1,14,CASSSAGQAYEQYF,TGCGCCAGCAGCTCGGCCGGACAGGCCTACGAGCAGTACTTC
-,TRBJ2-1,TRBV7-9,TRBD2,16,CASSFSAGGLYNEQFF,TGTGCCAGCAGCTTCTCAGCGGGGGGCCTCTACAATGAGCAGTTCTTC
-,TRBJ2-5,TRBV28,TRBD2,16,CASSFGWLAEGETQYF,TGTGCCAGCAGTTTTGGGTGGCTAGCGGAAGGGGAGACCCAGTACTTC
few,TRBJ1-1,TRBV12-3/TRBV12-4,-,13,CASSLQGSTEAFF,TGTGCCAGCAGTTTGCAGGGTTCCACTGAAGCTTTCTTT
once,TRBJ2-7,TRBV4-1,-,17,CASSRLMGHRESYEQYF,TGCGCCAGCAGCAGATTAATGGGGCACAGGGAATCCTACGAGCAGTACTTC
-,TRBJ2-5,TRBV11-2,-,14,CASSRIPSAETQYF,TGTGCCAGCAGCCGAATTCCGAGCGCGGAGACCCAGTACTTC
-,TRBJ2-2,TRBV5-1,TRBD1,16,CASSLGQGANTGELFF,TGCGCCAGCAGCTTGGGACAGGGGGCGAACACCGGGGAGCTGTTTTTT
-,TRBJ2-5,TRBV7-9,-,17,CASSLARGTLLQETQYF,TGTGCCAGCAGCTTAGCGCGGGGGACACTCCTACAAGAGACCCAGTACTTC
-,TRBJ1-2,TRBV4-2,TRBD1,15,CASSQNQGANYGYTF,TGTGCCAGCAGCCAAAACCAGGGGGCCAACTATGGCTACACCTTC
few,TRBJ2-7,TRBV5-1,-,14,CASSSGTAAYEQYF,TGCGCCAGCAGCTCCGGGACGGCGGCCTACGAGCAGTACTTC
-,TRBJ2-3,TRBV10-3,-,15,CAISGGGQITDTQYF,TGTGCCATCTCCGGAGGGGGGCAGATCACAGATACGCAGTATTTT
-,TRBJ2-1,TRBV18,-,13,CASSPPSSNEQFF,TGTGCCAGCTCACCACCGTCCTCCAATGAGCAGTTCTTC
once,TRBJ1-5,TRBV28,-,12,CASSLWGQPQHF,TGTGCCAGCAGTTTATGGGGACAGCCCCAGCATTTT
few,TRBJ2-3,TRBV9,-,14,CASSVARGTDTQYF,TGTGCCAGCAGCGTAGCCCGGGGCACAGATACGCAGTATTTT
-,TRBJ2-4,TRBV4-1,TRBD2,17,CASSPGLARTAKNIQYF,TGCGCCAGCAGCCCCGGACTAGCGAGGACCGCCAAAAACATTCAGTACTTC
-,TRBJ2-1,TRBV7-8,TRBD2,15,CASSLQAGEDNEQFF,TGTGCCAGCAGCTTGCAAGCGGGGGAGGACAATGAGCAGTTCTTC
-,TRBJ1-5,TRBV28,-,18,CASSLMDLEQGGNQPQHF,TGTGCCAGCAGTTTAATGGACCTCGAACAGGGTGGCAATCAGCCCCAGCATTTT
-,TRBJ1-1,TRBV7-9,-,16,CASSLAWTDMNTEAFF,TGTGCCAGCAGCTTGGCCTGGACAGACATGAACACTGAAGCTTTCTTT
-,TRBJ1-2,TRBV28,-,14,CASSLYDPTRGYTF,TGTGCCAGCAGTTTATACGACCCCACGAGGGGCTACACCTTC
-,TRBJ1-3,TRBV5-6,-,13,CASSWGSGNTIYF,TGTGCCAGCAGCTGGGGGTCTGGAAACACCATATATTTT
-,TRBJ1-2,TRBV5-1,TRBD1,14,CASSWTGKNYGYTF,TGCGCCAGCAGCTGGACAGGGAAGAACTATGGCTACACCTTC